This T cell receptor (beta chain) was obtained from a study of OX40 agonist ivuxolimab in advanced cancers. Study details: Participants, 82.7% male, averaged about 59 years of age, ranging from roughly 20 to 79. Treatment received earlier with anti-PD-1, anti-PD-L1 or anti-CTLA-4 agents was allowed, and around 40% had some.

Concerning this clone: Its antigen is currently unknown.

Here immunoSEQ multiplex PCR was the method, and the copy in TCRdb shows in-frame clones only, minus some. Among some 71,000 clones listed, about 91% were seen once. Trimming took 7 bases from V and 2 from J, leaving 18 bases between them. This CDR3 region has 15 residues. Germline lookup yields CDR1 MDHEN and CDR2 SYDVKM. Findings and limits, study-wide: Expanded clones belonging to CD8+ T cells outnumbered, on average, those of CD4+.

The J gene is TRBJ2-7, the V gene TRBV28; perhaps D is TRBD1 or TRBD2 (5 bases each). The sequenced sample was CD4+ or CD8+ T cells sorted from blood, obtained in a trial of the OX40 agonist ivuxolimab. The TCR originated in an adult with an advanced solid tumor such as melanoma, head and neck, liver or kidney cancer. Here the CDR3 reads CASIPVRDGTYEQYF. The DNA for the CDR3 is TGTGCCAGCATTCCAGTCAGGGACGGTACCTACGAGCAGTACTTC.